The following is a T cell receptor beta chain sequence with its context. Its antigen remains unidentified. The tissue used was unsorted bulk material of 20-30 mg. RNA and DNA were co-extracted from it with the AllPrep DNA/RNA mini kit. Patients showed chronic HBV infection and an absence of prior treatment. Germline values: CDR1 MNHNS, CDR2 SASEGT. The CDR3 sequence is 14 residues long. Trimming cost V 10 bases and J 3 bases; bases outside gene matches: 8. The record originates from a study of tumor-infiltrating lymphocytes in primary liver carcinoma. For the study at large: Donors had hepatocellular carcinoma or combined HCC and intrahepatic cholangiocarcinoma. General study findings and limits: Compared with tumor region pairs, tumor-adjacent and tumor-blood pairs overlapped less.

Production of TCR beta cDNA used 400 to 650 ng total RNA together with a constant-region primer. Sequencing libraries for TCR beta derived from three nested multiplex PCR rounds that used slightly modified ARM-PCR. Primers for the first two PCR rounds were TRBV1-TRBV30 forward primers and a C-beta reverse primer (around 10 cycles per round). TCRdb reprocessed the multiplex PCR reads via MiXCR and lists one record per CDR3 protein. Here the sample spans just under 95,000 distinct CDR3 sequences, around 68% being singletons. The sequence came from a man aged 35 to 55 with primary liver carcinoma and hepatitis B virus infection. V gene TRBV6-1 combines with J gene TRBJ2-3; TRBD1 matches 9 bases. Sequenced material: tumor-adjacent normal liver tissue. The CDR3 bases are TGTGCCATCCTGGACAGGGGCAGAACAGATACGCAGTATTTT. It translates to CAILDRGRTDTQYF.